The T cell receptor beta chain described here comes from a study of neurological immune-mediated disorders. The CDR3 has 14 amino acids. Germline V gives CDR1 DFQATT, CDR2 SNEGSKA (reference sequence). The V and J ends lost 1 base and 0 bases, in that order; junction bases with no gene match: 0. Noted time point: longitudinal time-point 2. TCRdb reprocessed the 5' RACE reads via MiXCR and lists one record per CDR3 protein. The sample holds about 90,000 distinct CDR3 sequences, 13% seen once. Sequencing used PBMCs. V gene TRBV20-1 combines with J gene TRBJ2-7; 10 bases match TRBD2. This receptor was obtained from a female donor with HTLV-1-associated myelopathy (HAM/TSP). In DNA, the CDR3 is TGCAGTGCTAGAGGGACTAGCGGCTCCTACGAGCAGTACTTC. It codes for CSARGTSGSYEQYF.